Shown below are 27 T cell receptor beta chains from a single sample sequenced in a study of monozygotic twins with inflammatory bowel disease. Using the 5' RACE reads, TCRdb records one entry per CDR3 protein without DNA. Its clone listing holds roughly 300,000 distinct CDR3 sequences. Sequenced input: blood. The receptors derive from a human donor with ulcerative colitis or Crohn's disease, or a healthy co-twin of an affected twin (not recorded which).

The chain is built from TRBV19 and TRBJ2-2; TCRdb's D call, TRBD1, is unchecked because there is no DNA. Germline V gene lookup returns CDR1 LNHDA and CDR2 SQIVND (reference sequence). CDR3 size: 15 residues. The CDR3 loop is CASSIGDGTTGELFF.

This chain uses TRBV6-2 or TRBV6-3 with TRBJ1-5. The CDR3 loop spans 17 amino acids. The V gene's germline CDR1 is MNHEY and CDR2 SVGEGT. CDR3 region: CASSLQSRGGSNQPQHF.

This CDR3 is CASSLGGPYNEQFF. The chain has TRBV7-8 and TRBJ2-1. This CDR3 spans 14 amino acids. From germline, CDR1 is SGHVS and CDR2 FQNEAQ.

The gene calls are TRBV7-2 and TRBJ2-7; the D gene TCRdb calls, TRBD1, cannot be checked with no DNA. The CDR3 spans 13 residues. Germline loops: CDR1 SGHTA, CDR2 FQGNSA. The CDR3 protein is CASSLDRVGEQYF.

V and J are TRBV20-1 and TRBJ2-5. The CDR3 covers 13 residues. Germline loops: CDR1 DFQATT, CDR2 SNEGSKA (reference sequence). The CDR3 spells CSARDVFQETQYF.

V usage is TRBV5-1 and J usage is TRBJ1-1. Germline V lookup: CDR1 SGHRS, CDR2 YFSETQ. The CDR3 contains 13 residues. This CDR3 is CASSFMGNTEAFF.

The genes are TRBV5-1 and TRBJ2-1; TCRdb picks TRBD2, but there is no DNA to check that call. The germline gives CDR1 SGHRS, CDR2 YFSETQ. The CDR3 has 14 amino acids. CDR3 sequence: CASSRAVSYNEQFF.

The V and J genes are TRBV15 and TRBJ2-2; the TCRdb call, TRBD2, lacks DNA for checking. The CDR3 loop spans 18 amino acids. Germline-derived CDR1 and CDR2 are LNHNV and YYDKDF (reference sequence). The CDR3 spells CATRGKGLAGVYTGELFF.

The chain employs TRBV5-6 and TRBJ1-2. The CDR3 covers 15 residues. CDR1 and CDR2 (germline): SGHDT, YYEEEE. This CDR3 reads CASSLRRPDNYGYTF. The complete variable domain, with remaining parts taken from reference TRBV5-6 and TRBJ1-2, reads DAGVTQSPTHLIKTRGQQVTLRCSPKSGHDTVSWYQQALGQGPQFIFQYYEEEERQRGNFPDRFSGHQFPNYSSELNVNALLLGDSALYLCASSLRRPDNYGYTFGSGTRLTVV.

The J gene is TRBJ2-1, the V gene TRBV5-5. The CDR3 totals 14 residues. CDR1 is SGHKS and CDR2 is YYEKEE in the germline V gene (reference sequence). The CDR3 reads CASRYIYTLNEQFF.

The chain combines TRBV18 with TRBJ2-1. Germline-derived CDR1 and CDR2 are KGHSH and LQKENI. This CDR3 has 13 amino acids. The CDR3 sequence: CASSAPYRNEQFF.

V and J are TRBV11-2 and TRBJ2-3; TCRdb's D call, TRBD1, is unchecked because there is no DNA. This CDR3 spans 16 amino acids. Germline loops: CDR1 SGHAT, CDR2 FQNNGV. CDR3 in amino acids: CASSTGRGFYSDTQYF.

The chain is built from TRBV18 and TRBJ1-1; the D gene TCRdb calls, TRBD1, cannot be checked with no DNA. The CDR3 consists of 15 residues. Germline CDR1 KGHSH, CDR2 LQKENI. The CDR3 reads CASSERTFLGAEAFF.

J is TRBJ2-5 and V is TRBV6-1; TCRdb names TRBD2, which stays unverified in the absence of DNA. This CDR3 region has 15 residues. The germline V gene encodes CDR1 MNHNS and CDR2 SASEGT. The CDR3 reads CASSFGLAGREAQYF.

The CDR3 sequence is CASSLRPSVADTQYF. The chain is built from TRBV5-1 and TRBJ2-3. Germline CDR1 reads SGHRS; CDR2 reads YFSETQ. This CDR3 spans 15 amino acids.

V gene TRBV7-2 combines with J gene TRBJ2-5. Germline V gives CDR1 SGHTA, CDR2 FQGNSA. The CDR3 is 14 residues long. The CDR3 region is CASSLDVAMGTQYF.

The chain has TRBV18 and TRBJ2-5; TCRdb gives TRBD2 as the D gene, but with no DNA this cannot be confirmed. This CDR3 region has 15 residues. Germline-derived CDR1 and CDR2 are KGHSH and LQKENI. CDR3 residues: CASQVDTIGRETQYF.

V gene TRBV25-1 combines with J gene TRBJ1-2. In germline, CDR1 is MGHDK, CDR2 SYGVNS. CDR3 size: 14 residues. CDR3 in amino acids: CASNGEANRNGYTF.

J is TRBJ2-7 and V is TRBV27; TCRdb's assignment of TRBD1 cannot be checked, as there is no DNA. Looked up from germline, CDR1 is MNHEY and CDR2 is SMNVEV (reference sequence). The CDR3 is made up of 14 amino acids. The CDR3 reads CASSLTVFPYEQYF.

This sequence joins TRBV11-3 and TRBJ2-1. Germline loops: CDR1 SGHNT, CDR2 YENEEA. This CDR3 contains 14 residues. Here the CDR3 reads CASSLERTSNEQFF.

The J gene is TRBJ2-7, the V gene TRBV2; TCRdb indicates TRBD2, and absent DNA this call remains unverified. The CDR3 spans 19 residues. Germline V lookup: CDR1 SNHLY, CDR2 FYNNEI. CDR3 sequence reads: CASSEGGTSGGLSSYEQYF.

V and J are TRBV12-3 or TRBV12-4 and TRBJ2-1; as DNA is missing, the TRBD1 call by TCRdb cannot be tested. The CDR3 consists of 14 residues. The CDR3 loop reads CASSLGQGVNEQFF.

V gene TRBV20-1 combines with J gene TRBJ2-1; absent DNA, TCRdb's TRBD2 call cannot be checked. Germline V gives CDR1 DFQATT, CDR2 SNEGSKA (reference sequence). The CDR3 consists of 12 residues. The chain's CDR3 is CSALRQTNEQFF.

This chain links TRBV2 with TRBJ2-2. The CDR3 extends over 14 amino acids. The germline V gene has CDR1 SNHLY and CDR2 FYNNEI. The CDR3 loop is CASSVSVNTGELFF.

This rearrangement joins TRBV5-1 to TRBJ2-7; TCRdb gives TRBD2 as the D gene, but with no DNA this cannot be confirmed. The CDR3 extends over 15 amino acids. Germline V lookup: CDR1 SGHRS, CDR2 YFSETQ. The CDR3 here is CASSLIPLADYEQYF.

This chain connects TRBV24-1 to TRBJ2-1; TCRdb's D gene call, TRBD1, goes unchecked for lack of DNA. The V gene's germline CDR1 is KGHDR and CDR2 SFDVKD. The CDR3 sequence is 11 residues long. CDR3: CATKDRGEQFF.

The CDR3 is CSAEITHRSGGLETQYF. The chain links TRBV20-1 to TRBJ2-5; TCRdb picks TRBD1, but there is no DNA to check that call. The CDR3 covers 17 residues. From germline, CDR1 is DFQATT and CDR2 SNEGSKA (reference sequence).